Listed here is a single T cell receptor beta chain. The antigen is not known. This entry is derived from a study of CD8 T cells in Susac syndrome. This CDR3 region has 16 residues. CDR1 and CDR2 from the germline V gene are LNHNV and YYDKDF (reference sequence). Trimming cost V 1 base and J 2 bases, with 14 bases left between them. RNA, at about 0.45 to 1 ug, was reverse transcribed with random hexamers. MiXCR, applied by TCRdb to the immunoSEQ multiplex PCR reads, yields one record per CDR3 protein. The repertoire holds approximately 90,000 distinct CDR3 sequences, with over 80% as singletons. Regarding the study as a whole: As acknowledged by the study, its TCR sequencing and HLA analysis included a relatively small number of individuals.

Sample: CD8+ T cells from PBMCs. The sequence was collected from a human donor in good health. The rearrangement links TRBV15 to TRBJ1-1; possibly TRBD1 for D (5 bases). The CDR3 nucleotides read TGTGCCACCAGCAGAGGAAAGCAGGGCCCAAACACTGAAGCTTTCTTT. Encoded protein: CATSRGKQGPNTEAFF.